These 23 T cell receptor beta chains share one sample of origin, sequenced in a study of CD8 T cells in ankylosing spondylitis. The study's findings and limits: Seven to nine highly homologous variants made up a TCR beta motif that seemed to typify ankylosing spondylitis blood.

No cognate antigen is known for these TCRs. MiXCR, applied by TCRdb to the 5' RACE reads, yields one record per CDR3 protein. The table has about 330,000 distinct CDR3 sequences, less than 9.5% seen once. Sequenced: blood, either unsorted or a sorted T cell fraction (not recorded which). The origin of the receptors is a male donor with ankylosing spondylitis.

This clonotype was recorded a few times. The V and J genes are TRBV3-1 and TRBJ2-3; 12 nucleotides agree with TRBD1. The germline V gene has CDR1 LGHDT and CDR2 YNNKEL (reference sequence). This CDR3 comprises 17 residues. With V trimmed by 0 bases and J by 3 bases, 4 bases remained unmatched. CDR3 sequence: CASSQDWGQGATDTQYF. Written as DNA, the CDR3 is TGTGCCAGCAGCCAAGATTGGGGACAGGGGGCAACAGATACGCAGTATTTT.

Comment on this clonotype: A read error may explain this, as a much larger clone is one base away. The genes are TRBV29-1 and TRBJ2-7; D ambiguous. Trimming took off 3 bases at V and 0 bases at J, with 3 bases between the two ends. The length of the CDR3 is 11 residues. Germline V gives CDR1 SQVTM, CDR2 ANQGSEA. CDR3 loop: CSVENSYEQYF. In DNA, the CDR3 is TGCAGCGTTGAGAACTCCTACGAGCAGTACTTC.

In its sample, this clonotype was seen a few times. The V call is TRBV21-1, the J call TRBJ2-1. TRBV21-1 is a pseudogene segment. The CDR3 consists of 16 residues. The CDR3 DNA reads TGTGCCAGCAGCGAAAGTGCTCCAAGGGTCGACAATGAGCAGTTCTTC. This translates into CASSESAPRVDNEQFF.

This clonotype has ten or more counts. V and J are TRBV12-5 and TRBJ1-4; D not resolved. V lost 2 bases, J lost 4 bases, and 5 bases lay in between. CDR1 is LGHNT and CDR2 is FRNRAP in the germline V gene. The CDR3 is 13 amino acids. The CDR3 bases are TGTGCTAGTGGTTTGCCAGATAATGAAAAACTGTTTTTT. This translates into CASGLPDNEKLFF.

This clonotype has at least ten counts. CDR3 residues: CASSSSTGELFF. DNA for the CDR3: TGTGCCAGCAGCTCAAGCACCGGGGAGCTGTTTTTT. The chain carries TRBV7-7 and TRBJ2-2; D is uncertain. V lost 4 bases and J 4 bases, leaving 4 bases between the germline ends. The germline gives CDR1 SSHAT, CDR2 FNYEAQ (reference sequence). The CDR3 sequence is 12 residues long.

This chain connects TRBV13 to TRBJ1-1; TRBD1 matches at 10 bases. This CDR3 is built from 14 residues. Trimming at V came to 4 bases and at J to 6 bases, leaving 5 bases not matched to a gene. Germline CDR1 PRHDT, CDR2 FYEKMQ (reference sequence). The CDR3 sequence: CASSSRTGGPEAFF. The CDR3, as DNA: TGTGCCAGCAGCTCAAGGACAGGGGGACCTGAAGCTTTCTTT.

The chain carries TRBV24-1 and TRBJ2-1; the match to TRBD1 covers 11 bases. Germline CDR1 is KGHDR and CDR2 is SFDVKD. V lost 3 bases to trimming and J lost 7 bases; unmatched junction nucleotides: 7. CDR3 length equals 16 residues. The CDR3 sequence: CATSDAGQGARNEQFF. The CDR3 coding sequence is TGTGCCACCAGTGATGCCGGACAGGGGGCTAGAAATGAGCAGTTCTTC.

There are a few counts of this clonotype. The chain joins TRBV5-5 to TRBJ2-1; 15 nucleotides line up with TRBD2. The CDR3 spans 17 residues. V trimming: 0 bases; J trimming: 4 bases; junction bases outside the gene matches: 2. Per the germline V gene, CDR1 is SGHKS and CDR2 is YYEKEE (reference sequence). The CDR3 sequence is CASSLVGLAGGYNEQFF. Written as DNA, the CDR3 is TGTGCCAGCAGCTTGGTGGGACTAGCGGGAGGTTACAATGAGCAGTTCTTC.

This chain links TRBV27 with TRBJ2-5; D might be TRBD2 (5 bases). This CDR3 has 13 amino acids. Trimming shortened V by 7 bases and J by 2 bases, and 11 bases separated the two germline ends. Germline V CDR1 and CDR2: MNHEY, SMNVEV (reference sequence). The CDR3 sequence is CASNRGAQETQYF. The CDR3 nucleotides read TGTGCCAGCAATCGGGGAGCACAAGAGACCCAGTACTTC.

This clonotype was picked up many times. The CDR3 sequence: CASSPGGETQYF. The CDR3 DNA reads as TGCGCCAGCTCTCCCGGAGGGGAGACCCAGTACTTC. J is TRBJ2-5 and V is TRBV5-1; D may be TRBD2 (6 bases). Germline loops: CDR1 SGHRS, CDR2 YFSETQ. There are 12 residues in the CDR3. Trimming removed 7 bases at V and 5 bases at J, with 12 bases between. Supplemented by reference TRBV5-1 and TRBJ2-5, the full variable domain reads KAGVTQTPRYLIKTRGQQVTLSCSPISGHRSVSWYQQTPGQGLQFLFEYFSETQRNKGNFPGRFSGRQFSNSRSEMNVSTLELGDSALYLCASSPGGETQYFGPGTRLLVL.

The chain recombines TRBV12-3 or TRBV12-4 with TRBJ2-3; TRBD2 aligns across 14 bases. This CDR3 is built from 15 residues. The ends lost 6 bases at V and 6 bases at J; junction bases unmatched: 5. The CDR3 DNA follows: TGTGCCAGCAGGTTGGGACTAGCGGGGGCGGATACGCAGTATTTT. Encoded protein: CASRLGLAGADTQYF.

DNA for the CDR3: TGCAGCGTTGAGCGGACAGGGAGCATGAACACTGAAGCTTTCTTT. This codes for CSVERTGSMNTEAFF. This chain uses TRBV29-1 with TRBJ1-1; 8 bases match TRBD1. The junction had 6 bases not matched to a gene; V was cut back by 3 bases and J by 0 bases. CDR1 is SQVTM, CDR2 ANQGSEA, per germline. The CDR3 spans 15 residues.

This clonotype was picked up many times. This sequence joins TRBV6-5 and TRBJ2-1; unclear D gene. The CDR3 is 13 amino acids. Germline V CDR1 and CDR2: MNHEY, SVGAGI. V was shortened by 3 bases and J by 7 bases, with 10 bases between the two germline ends. The CDR3: CASSYGPRNEQFF. The CDR3 DNA sequence: TGTGCCAGCAGTTATGGTCCTCGAAATGAGCAGTTCTTC.

The V gene is TRBV18, the J gene TRBJ2-1, with D perhaps being TRBD1 or TRBD2 (5 bases each). This CDR3 region has 16 residues. Trimming took off 6 bases at V and 3 bases at J, with 18 bases between the two ends. Germline V lookup: CDR1 KGHSH, CDR2 LQKENI. The CDR3 nucleotides read TGTGCCAGCTCCCCTATTGACGGGGCCCTCTACAATGAGCAGTTCTTC. It is translated as CASSPIDGALYNEQFF.

This clonotype was found a few times. DNA of the CDR3: TGTGCCAGCACCTGGGGGGTAGATACGCAGTATTTT. It specifies CASTWGVDTQYF. This chain uses TRBV12-3 or TRBV12-4 with TRBJ2-3, with D possibly matching TRBD2 (6 bases). The ends were cut back, 7 bases at V and 5 bases at J, with 10 bases in the middle. The CDR3 consists of 12 residues.

This clonotype was detected ten times or more. V gene TRBV29-1 combines with J gene TRBJ2-7, with 8 bases lining up with TRBD1. Germline CDR1 and CDR2: SQVTM and ANQGSEA. Losses at the gene ends were 4 bases for V and 1 base for J; bases not matched to a gene: 6. The CDR3 extends over 14 amino acids. Here the CDR3 DNA reads TGCAGCGTTGCTCTGACAGGGGCTTCCTACGAGCAGTACTTC. It specifies CSVALTGASYEQYF.

This clonotype has ten or more counts. The chain is built from TRBV14 and TRBJ2-1; the match to TRBD2 covers 12 bases. The V segment lost 6 bases and the J segment 9 bases; nucleotides outside the gene matches: 9. Germline V CDR1 and CDR2: SGHDN, FVKESK. The CDR3 consists of 15 residues. The CDR3 protein is CASRPSPSGRGEQFF. For the CDR3, the DNA is TGTGCCAGCAGACCGTCGCCTAGCGGGAGGGGTGAGCAGTTCTTC.

This sequence joins TRBV29-1 and TRBJ1-1; D unclear. This CDR3 is 14 amino acids long. The V and J ends lost 6 bases and 4 bases respectively, with 18 bases between them. The germline V gene has CDR1 SQVTM and CDR2 ANQGSEA. The CDR3, as DNA: TGCAGCGTCCACCCCGTCGGGGTTGGCACTGAAGCTTTCTTT. Translated: CSVHPVGVGTEAFF.

This clonotype was observed a handful of times. The DNA for the CDR3 is TGTGCCAGCAGTTTAGGCCATGGCTACACCTTC. It codes for CASSLGHGYTF. V usage is TRBV12-3 or TRBV12-4 and J usage is TRBJ1-2; unclear D gene. The CDR3 is 11 residues long. Trimming left V 1 base short and J 6 bases short, with 3 bases between.

This clonotype appeared a few times. The chain links TRBV20-1 to TRBJ1-5; D is unresolved. V was trimmed by 0 bases and J by 4 bases, leaving 10 bases between them. This CDR3 has 14 amino acids. Germline V gene lookup returns CDR1 DFQATT and CDR2 SNEGSKA (reference sequence). This CDR3 reads CSARENSFNQPQHF. The CDR3 bases are TGCAGTGCTAGAGAAAATAGCTTTAATCAGCCCCAGCATTTT.

The chain has TRBV7-6 and TRBJ2-3; 13 bases align to TRBD2. This CDR3 spans 16 amino acids. Germline loops: CDR1 SGHVS, CDR2 FNYEAQ. V lost 5 bases to trimming and J lost 6 bases; unmatched junction nucleotides: 8. The DNA of the CDR3 is TGTGCCAGCAGCCGCGGACTAGCGGGAGAACGGGATACGCAGTATTTT. Residues: CASSRGLAGERDTQYF.

The CDR3 sequence: CASSLRGIKNGYTF. The CDR3 DNA follows: TGTGCCAGCAGTTTGAGAGGGATCAAGAATGGCTACACCTTC. V gene TRBV12-3 or TRBV12-4 combines with J gene TRBJ1-2; D is unclear. V was cut by 3 bases and J by 6 bases, with 14 bases left in between. The CDR3 contains 14 residues.

In nucleotides, the CDR3 is TGTGCCATCGGGGGGACTAGCGGTACCTACGAGCAGTACTTC. It is translated as CAIGGTSGTYEQYF. The chain has TRBV10-3 and TRBJ2-7; 11 positions match TRBD2. The CDR3 runs to 14 residues. Looked up from germline, CDR1 is ENHRY and CDR2 is SYGVKD. The V and J ends lost 8 bases and 2 bases, in that order; junction bases with no gene match: 5.